Included here is one T cell receptor (beta chain) sequence, with context. The target antigen is unknown. Sequencing used immunoSEQ multiplex PCR; TCRdb keeps in-frame clones, though not all of them. This repertoire shows fewer than 35,000 clones, roughly 81% found once; its top ten account for approximately 15%. These data originate in a study of vaccination effects on CD4 cells after COVID-19. Following 10 days of culture, CD4+ T cells were isolated. Participants each got two BNT162b2 or mRNA-1273 vaccine doses. The sequence came from a human donor who received a COVID-19 vaccine. Sequenced here: CD4+ T cells from PBMCs cultured without peptide, sampled after COVID-19 vaccination.

This chain's CDR3 is CASSPGFLDTIYF. In nucleotides, the CDR3 is TGTGCCAGCTCACCAGGATTCCTGGACACCATATATTTT. This chain joins TRBV18 and TRBJ1-3; D is unclear. Germline CDR1 reads KGHSH; CDR2 reads LQKENI. Trimming took off 2 bases at V and 8 bases at J, with 10 bases between the two ends. This CDR3 comprises 13 residues.